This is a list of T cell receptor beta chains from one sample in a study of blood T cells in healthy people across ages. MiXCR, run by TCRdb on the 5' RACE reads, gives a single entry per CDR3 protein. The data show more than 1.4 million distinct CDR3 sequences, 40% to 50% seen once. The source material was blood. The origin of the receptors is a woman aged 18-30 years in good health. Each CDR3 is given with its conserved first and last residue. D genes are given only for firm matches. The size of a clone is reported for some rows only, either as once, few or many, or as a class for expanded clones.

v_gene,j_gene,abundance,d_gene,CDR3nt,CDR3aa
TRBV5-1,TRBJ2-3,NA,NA,TGCGCCAGCAGCATGGATGGGATAACCACAGATACGCAGTATTTT,CASSMDGITTDTQYF
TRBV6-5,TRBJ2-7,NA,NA,TGTGCCAGCAGGAGGATTGGGGAGAGCTGGCAGTACTTC,CASRRIGESWQYF
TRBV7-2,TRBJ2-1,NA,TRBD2,TGTGCCAGCAGCAGGCCCGGGACTAGCGGGAGAGGTGAGCAGTTCTTC,CASSRPGTSGRGEQFF
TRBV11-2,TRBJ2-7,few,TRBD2,TGTGCCAGCAGCTTAGCAGGGAGGGCTGCCTACGAGCAGTACTTC,CASSLAGRAAYEQYF
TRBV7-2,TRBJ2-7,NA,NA,TGTGCCAGCAGCCCCCGGCGGGGCGACGAGCAGTACTTC,CASSPRRGDEQYF
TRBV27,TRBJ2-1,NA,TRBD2,TGTGCCAGCTACACTTTTCGGACTAGCGGCTACAATGAGCAGTTCTTC,CASYTFRTSGYNEQFF
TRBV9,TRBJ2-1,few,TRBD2,TGTGCCAGCAGCGTAGATGGGACTAGACTCTACAATGAGCAGTTCTTC,CASSVDGTRLYNEQFF
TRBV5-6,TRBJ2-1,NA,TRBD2,TGTGCCAGCAGCTTCGGGACTAGCGGGGTCGAGCAGTTCTTC,CASSFGTSGVEQFF
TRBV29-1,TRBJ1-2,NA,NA,TGCAGCGGCGTGGAAGCAGGGGATGGCTACACCTTC,CSGVEAGDGYTF
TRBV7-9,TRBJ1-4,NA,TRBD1,TGTGCCAGCAGCTTAGCGGGACAGGGGTATGAAAAACTGTTTTTT,CASSLAGQGYEKLFF
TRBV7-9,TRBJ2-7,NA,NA,TGTGCCAGCAGCCCTCCCGGGACTGCTACCTACGAGCAGTACTTC,CASSPPGTATYEQYF
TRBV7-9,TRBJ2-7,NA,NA,TGTGCCAGCAGGAGGAAGCTGGATGCTGCCGAGCAGTACTTC,CASRRKLDAAEQYF
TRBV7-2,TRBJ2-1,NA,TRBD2,TGTGCCAGCAGCCAAATAGCGGGTTCATCCTACAATGAGCAGTTCTTC,CASSQIAGSSYNEQFF
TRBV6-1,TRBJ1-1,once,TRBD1,TGTGCCAGCAGTGAAGTACAGGGGGCGCGGGAGAACACTGAAGCTTTCTTT,CASSEVQGARENTEAFF
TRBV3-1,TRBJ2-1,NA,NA,TGTGCCAGCAGCCAAGTTGGGGGCTTTGAGCAGTTCTTC,CASSQVGGFEQFF
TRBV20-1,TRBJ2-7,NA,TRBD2,TGCAGTGCTAGACTAGCGGAGTACAATGAGCAGTACTTC,CSARLAEYNEQYF
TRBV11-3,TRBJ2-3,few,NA,TGTGCCAGCAGCTTGGGTTCGGGGATAGTGTCAGATACGCAGTATTTT,CASSLGSGIVSDTQYF
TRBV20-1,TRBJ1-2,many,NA,TGCAGTGCTAGAGATCCCAGGGACTATGGCTACACCTTC,CSARDPRDYGYTF
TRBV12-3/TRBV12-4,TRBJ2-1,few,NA,TGTGCCAGCAGTAGTAAAATCAATGAGCAGTTCTTC,CASSSKINEQFF
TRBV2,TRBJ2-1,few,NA,TGTGCCAGCAGCCGGGACACCCACAATGAGCAGTTCTTC,CASSRDTHNEQFF
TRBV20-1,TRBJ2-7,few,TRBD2,TGCAGTGTCCCTAGCGGGGATTCCTACGAGCAGTACTTC,CSVPSGDSYEQYF
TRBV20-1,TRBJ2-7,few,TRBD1,TGCAGTGCTAGAGATTTGGGGAAAACGGGACAGAGATCTTCCGACGAGCAGTACTTC,CSARDLGKTGQRSSDEQYF
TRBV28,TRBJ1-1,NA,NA,TGTGCCAGCTCCCCGGGCTGGTCCACTGAAGCTTTCTTT,CASSPGWSTEAFF
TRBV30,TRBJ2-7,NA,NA,TGTGCCTGGAGTGAGGGGGTCTACGAGCAGTACTTC,CAWSEGVYEQYF
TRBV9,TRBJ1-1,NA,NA,TGTGCCAGCAACAGAGACGGAATGAACACTGAAGCTTTCTTT,CASNRDGMNTEAFF
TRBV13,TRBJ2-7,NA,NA,TGTGCCAGCAGCTTAGGGCACACGGGCGAGCAGTACTTC,CASSLGHTGEQYF
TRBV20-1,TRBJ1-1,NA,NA,TGCAGTGCTAGACGCCCCAGTGAGGGTTCCACTGAAGCTTTCTTT,CSARRPSEGSTEAFF
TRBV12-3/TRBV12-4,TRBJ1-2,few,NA,TGTGCCAGCAGTTCACGACAGTACTATGGCTACACCTTC,CASSSRQYYGYTF
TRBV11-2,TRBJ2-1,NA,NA,TGTGCCAGCAGCTCCATTCCCTACAATGAGCAGTTCTTC,CASSSIPYNEQFF
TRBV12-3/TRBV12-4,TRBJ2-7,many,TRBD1,TGTGCCAGCAGTACCGGACAGGTACCCTACGAGCAGTACTTC,CASSTGQVPYEQYF
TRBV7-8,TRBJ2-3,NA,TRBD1,TGTGCCAGCAGCTCCGGGACAGGGCTTAGGGATACGCAGTATTTT,CASSSGTGLRDTQYF
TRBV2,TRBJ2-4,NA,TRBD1,TGTGCCAGCAGTGGGACAGGGGGCGTCGGGCAGTACTTC,CASSGTGGVGQYF
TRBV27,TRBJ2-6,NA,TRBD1,TGTGCCAGCAGTTTCTCCGACAGGGCTGGGGCCAACGTCCTGACTTTC,CASSFSDRAGANVLTF
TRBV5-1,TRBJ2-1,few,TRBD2,TGCGCCAGCAGCTTTAACCTAGCGGGGGGGGAGCAGTTCTTC,CASSFNLAGGEQFF
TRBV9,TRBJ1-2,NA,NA,TGTGCCAGCAGCGTCGATCTGGACGCTTATGGCTACACCTTC,CASSVDLDAYGYTF
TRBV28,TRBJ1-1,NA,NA,TGTGCCAGCAGTTCTTCCGGGACGGGGAACACTGAAGCTTTCTTT,CASSSSGTGNTEAFF
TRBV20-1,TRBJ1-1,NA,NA,TGCAGTGCTAGGCCGAACACTGAAGCTTTCTTT,CSARPNTEAFF
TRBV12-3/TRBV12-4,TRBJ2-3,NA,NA,TGTGCCAGCAGTTTCCGGGGGCCCCGCACAGACACGCAGTATTTT,CASSFRGPRTDTQYF
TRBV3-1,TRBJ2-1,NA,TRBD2,TGTGCCAGCAGCCGGACTAGCTTCGGGGAGACCCAGTTCTTC,CASSRTSFGETQFF
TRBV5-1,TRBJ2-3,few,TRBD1,TGCGCCAGCAGCTTGACAGGGGGCATGGCAGATACGCAGTATTTT,CASSLTGGMADTQYF
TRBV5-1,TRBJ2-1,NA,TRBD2,TGCGCCAGCAGCCCCACTAGCGGGGGGGCCTGGAATGAGCAGTTCTTC,CASSPTSGGAWNEQFF
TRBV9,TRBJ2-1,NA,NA,TGTGCCAGCAGCGTAGCGGGGGCCTCATGGGATGAGCAGTTCTTC,CASSVAGASWDEQFF
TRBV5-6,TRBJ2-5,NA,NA,TGTGCCAGCAGCTTGAAACTAGGTGGAGAGACCCAGTACTTC,CASSLKLGGETQYF
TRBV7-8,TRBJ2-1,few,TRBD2,TGTGCCAGCAGCCCCCAGCCTAGCGGGGGGAGCAATGAGCAGTTCTTC,CASSPQPSGGSNEQFF
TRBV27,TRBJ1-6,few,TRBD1,TGTGCCAGCAGTCCTGCGGACAGGGTCTCGCCCCTCCACTTT,CASSPADRVSPLHF
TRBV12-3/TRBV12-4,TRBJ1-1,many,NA,TGTGCCAGCAGCCTGGGGGGGCTCGGAACTGAAGCTTTCTTT,CASSLGGLGTEAFF